What follows are 4 T cell receptor beta chains derived from one specimen sequenced in a study of cytomegalovirus exposure and HLA in healthy donors. Clones were read by immunoSEQ multiplex PCR, and TCRdb kept only the in-frame ones, dropping some. The sample contains approximately 150,000 clones, 85% to 90% of which appear only once. The sequenced material came from PBMCs. The receptors come from a woman aged 18-29 years in good health and CMV-seropositive.

This sequence joins TRBV7-7 and TRBJ2-3; 7 nucleotides agree with TRBD2. Germline trimming cut 5 bases from V and 0 bases from J; bases unmatched to any gene: 14. CDR1 is SSHAT and CDR2 is FNYEAQ in the germline V gene (reference sequence). This CDR3 comprises 18 residues. The CDR3 region has the DNA TGTGCCAGCAGCCCCCGACTAGCTGGAGATTTTAGCACAGATACGCAGTATTTT. Protein product: CASSPRLAGDFSTDTQYF.

The chain employs TRBV18 and TRBJ2-7, with TRBD2 matching 7 bases. J was trimmed by 3 bases and V by 0 bases; bases with no gene match: 5. This CDR3 has 15 residues. The germline gives CDR1 KGHSH, CDR2 LQKENI. CDR3 nucleotides: TGTGCCAGCTCACCACCGGGCGGGAGATTCTACGAGCAGTACTTC. Encoded protein: CASSPPGGRFYEQYF.

The chain couples TRBV7-9 to TRBJ2-1; 10 bases match TRBD2. With V trimmed by 2 bases and J by 7 bases, 14 bases remained unmatched. The CDR3 has 18 amino acids. The germline V gene has CDR1 SEHNR and CDR2 FQNEAQ (reference sequence). CDR3 protein: CASSLIEGLAGEENEQFF. The CDR3 DNA sequence: TGTGCCAGCAGCTTAATTGAAGGGCTAGCGGGAGAAGAGAATGAGCAGTTCTTC.

This clone turned up a few times. This sequence joins TRBV11-3 and TRBJ2-2; 7 nucleotides line up with TRBD2. The germline CDR1 and CDR2 sequences are SGHNT and YENEEA. The CDR3 loop spans 16 amino acids. After removal of 3 bases from V and 0 bases from J, the junction contained 4 bases not matched to a gene. The CDR3 spells CASSFYRGANTGELFF. The CDR3 DNA sequence: TGTGCCAGCAGCTTTTATCGGGGGGCGAACACCGGGGAGCTGTTTTTT.